Each of the 9 T cell receptor beta chains below was sequenced from the same sample in a study of technical replicates of blood from a handful of donors. Sequencing used immunoSEQ multiplex PCR; TCRdb keeps in-frame clones, though not all of them. The sample contains about 94,000 clones, approximately 95% of which appear only once. Material: T cells isolated from PBMCs. Receptors originate from a human donor in good health.

The CDR3 sequence is CSVDQRGPLKETQYF. The CDR3 DNA reads as TGCAGCGTTGACCAGCGGGGGCCATTAAAAGAGACCCAGTACTTC. The genes are TRBV29-1 and TRBJ2-5, with 8 bases matching TRBD2. The V gene end was trimmed by 3 bases and the J gene end by 3 bases; junction bases not matched to a gene: 9. This CDR3 has 15 amino acids. Germline-derived CDR1 and CDR2 are SQVTM and ANQGSEA.

V gene TRBV21-1 combines with J gene TRBJ1-4. TRBV21-1 corresponds to a pseudogene. The CDR3 is 19 amino acids. The CDR3 DNA is TGTGCCAGCAGCAAAGTTGGGTTGGGGGGGCAGGCAACTAATGAAAAACTGTTTTTT. It specifies CASSKVGLGGQATNEKLFF.

This clone was counted a single time. The gene calls are TRBV18 and TRBJ1-2, with TRBD1 identical over 10 bases. CDR3 length equals 14 residues. The J segment lost 8 bases and the V segment lost 3 bases, leaving 6 bases of the junction unmatched. Germline CDR1 and CDR2: KGHSH and LQKENI. The chain's CDR3 is CASSPSGTGEGYTF. CDR3 in DNA: TGTGCCAGCTCACCGTCCGGGACAGGGGAAGGCTACACCTTC.

This clone was picked up one time. This chain connects TRBV15 to TRBJ2-1; weak D call: TRBD1 (5 bases). Trimming removed 0 bases at V and 7 bases at J, with 13 bases between. The CDR3 runs 15 residues. Per the germline V gene, CDR1 is LNHNV and CDR2 is YYDKDF (reference sequence). CDR3 sequence reads: CATSRDFRVENEQFF. The CDR3 nucleotides read TGTGCCACCAGCAGAGATTTCAGGGTCGAGAATGAGCAGTTCTTC.

The chain carries TRBV4-1 and TRBJ2-7; 8 bases agree with TRBD2. The CDR3 totals 14 residues. Germline V lookup: CDR1 MGHRA, CDR2 YSYEKL. Trimming cost V 1 base and J 7 bases; bases outside gene matches: 6. The CDR3 sequence is CASSQVPSGGEQYF. The CDR3 bases are TGCGCCAGCAGCCAAGTCCCATCGGGGGGGGAGCAGTACTTC.

The chain recombines TRBV19 with TRBJ2-1; 12 bases are shared with TRBD2. J gave up 6 bases and V 6 bases, and 6 bases lay outside the gene matches. The CDR3 loop spans 15 amino acids. Per germline, CDR1 LNHDA and CDR2 SQIVND (reference sequence). The CDR3 nucleotides read TGTGCCAGTAGCCTAGCTAGCGGGAGGGCCAATGAGCAGTTCTTC. Its translation: CASSLASGRANEQFF.

In its sample, this clone was seen once. The J gene is TRBJ2-7, the V gene TRBV28, with D uncertain. There are 13 residues in the CDR3. Germline V lookup: CDR1 MDHEN, CDR2 SYDVKM. CDR3 in amino acids: CATASLGTYEQYF. The DNA of the CDR3 is TGTGCAACTGCCTCCCTAGGTACCTACGAGCAGTACTTC. Based on the CDR3 plus reference TRBV28 and TRBJ2-7, the full variable domain is DVKVTQSSRYLVKRTGEKVFLECVQDMDHENMFWYRQDPGLGLRLIYFSYDVKMKEKGDIPEGYSVSREKKERFSLILESASTNQTSMYLCATASLGTYEQYFGPGTRLTVT.

CDR3: CASSLPREGNTIYF. The CDR3 coding sequence is TGCGCCAGCAGCTTGCCCAGGGAAGGAAACACCATATATTTT. The gene calls are TRBV5-1 and TRBJ1-3; D perhaps matches TRBD1 (5 bases). The CDR3 covers 14 residues. Trimming took 1 base from V and 4 from J, leaving 9 bases between them. The germline CDR1 and CDR2 sequences are SGHRS and YFSETQ.

The gene calls are TRBV29-1 and TRBJ1-2, with 10 bases fitting TRBD1. From germline, CDR1 is SQVTM and CDR2 ANQGSEA. V gave up 7 bases and J gave up 4 bases; unmatched junction bases: 6. The CDR3 runs to 13 residues. The CDR3 DNA reads TGCAGCGCCCGGACAGGGGGACCCTATGGCTACACCTTC. This codes for CSARTGGPYGYTF.